Following are 2 T cell receptor beta chains from one sample sequenced in a study of blood T cell repertoires in COVID-19. The repertoire was sequenced with immunoSEQ multiplex PCR; TCRdb's copy has only in-frame clones and lacks some. This table holds over 140,000 clones, over 60% found once. The specimen was PBMCs or T cells enriched from blood (not recorded which). The source is a woman between 50 and 59 years old who had recovered from COVID-19.

The chain combines TRBV3-1 (or the pseudogene TRBV3-2) with TRBJ2-2, with 10 bases aligning to TRBD2. J lost 7 bases, V lost 1 base, and 9 bases had no gene match. The CDR3 spans 17 residues. Per the germline V gene, CDR1 is LGHDT and CDR2 is YNNKEL (reference sequence). The CDR3 loop is CASSQVSGRASVGELFF. The DNA of the CDR3 is TGTGCCAGCAGCCAAGTAAGCGGGAGGGCCTCGGTCGGGGAGCTGTTTTTT.

The chain couples TRBV5-4 to TRBJ1-2; TRBD1 matches at 11 bases. The CDR3 length is 15 residues. CDR1 and CDR2 from the germline V gene are SGHNT and YYREEE (reference sequence). With V trimmed by 4 bases and J by 7 bases, 9 bases remained unmatched. The CDR3 reads CASSVPGQGVGGYTF. The CDR3 bases are TGTGCCAGCAGCGTTCCGGGACAGGGGGTGGGTGGCTACACCTTC.